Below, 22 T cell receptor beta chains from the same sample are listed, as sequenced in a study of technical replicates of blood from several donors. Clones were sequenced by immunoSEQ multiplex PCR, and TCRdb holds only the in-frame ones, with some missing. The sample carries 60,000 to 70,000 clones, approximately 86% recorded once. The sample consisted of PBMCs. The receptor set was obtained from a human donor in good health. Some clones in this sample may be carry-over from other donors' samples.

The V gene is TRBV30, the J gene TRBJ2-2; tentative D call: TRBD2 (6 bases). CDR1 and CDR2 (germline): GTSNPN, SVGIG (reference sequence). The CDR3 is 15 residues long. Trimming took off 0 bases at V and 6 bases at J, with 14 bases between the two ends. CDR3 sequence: CAWSVRERVSGELFF. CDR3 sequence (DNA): TGTGCCTGGAGTGTACGGGAGCGAGTCTCCGGGGAGCTGTTTTTT.

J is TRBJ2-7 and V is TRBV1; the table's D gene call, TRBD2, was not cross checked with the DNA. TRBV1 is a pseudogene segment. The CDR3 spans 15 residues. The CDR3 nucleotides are TGCACCAGCAGCCAAGAGTCGGAGGGAACCTACGAGCAGTACTTC. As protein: CTSSQESEGTYEQYF.

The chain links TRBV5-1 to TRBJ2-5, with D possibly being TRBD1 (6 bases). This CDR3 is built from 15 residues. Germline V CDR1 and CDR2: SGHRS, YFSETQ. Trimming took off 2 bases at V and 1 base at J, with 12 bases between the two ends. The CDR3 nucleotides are TGCGCCAGCAGCTTTGGGGTAGGGGGCCAAGAGACCCAGTACTTC. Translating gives CASSFGVGGQETQYF.

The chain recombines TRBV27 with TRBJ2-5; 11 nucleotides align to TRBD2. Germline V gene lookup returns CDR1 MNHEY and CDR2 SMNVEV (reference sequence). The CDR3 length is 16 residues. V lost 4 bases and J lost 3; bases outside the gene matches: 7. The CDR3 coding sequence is TGTGCCAGCAGTTCCTATCCGGGACTAGCGGAAGAGACCCAGTACTTC. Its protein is CASSSYPGLAEETQYF.

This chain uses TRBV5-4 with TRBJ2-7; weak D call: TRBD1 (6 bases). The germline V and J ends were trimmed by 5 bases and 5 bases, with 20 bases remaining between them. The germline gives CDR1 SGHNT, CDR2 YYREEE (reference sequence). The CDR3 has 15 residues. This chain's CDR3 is CASRPAAGVSHEQYF. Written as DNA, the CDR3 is TGTGCCAGCAGACCGGCCGCAGGGGTTTCCCACGAGCAGTACTTC.

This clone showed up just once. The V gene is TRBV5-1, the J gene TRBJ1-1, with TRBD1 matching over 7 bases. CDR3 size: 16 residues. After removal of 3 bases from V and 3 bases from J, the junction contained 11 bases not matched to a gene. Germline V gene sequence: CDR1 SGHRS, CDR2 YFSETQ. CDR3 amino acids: CASSSSTGVGDTEAFF. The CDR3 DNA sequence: TGCGCCAGCAGCTCTTCAACAGGGGTGGGGGACACTGAAGCTTTCTTT.

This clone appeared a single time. The CDR3 nucleotides read TGTGCCAGCAGCCGTGACAGGGCAGAGACCCAGTACTTC. Amino acids: CASSRDRAETQYF. This sequence joins TRBV7-2 and TRBJ2-5; TRBD1 matches 7 bases. Germline CDR1 SGHTA, CDR2 FQGNSA. CDR3 length: 13 amino acids. The V gene end was trimmed by 5 bases and the J gene end by 4 bases; junction bases not matched to a gene: 4.

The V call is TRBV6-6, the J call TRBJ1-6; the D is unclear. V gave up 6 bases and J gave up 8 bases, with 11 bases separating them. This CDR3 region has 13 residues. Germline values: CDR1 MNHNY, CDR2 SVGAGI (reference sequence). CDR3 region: CASRALMDSPLHF. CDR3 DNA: TGTGCCAGCAGGGCCCTGATGGATTCACCCCTCCACTTT.

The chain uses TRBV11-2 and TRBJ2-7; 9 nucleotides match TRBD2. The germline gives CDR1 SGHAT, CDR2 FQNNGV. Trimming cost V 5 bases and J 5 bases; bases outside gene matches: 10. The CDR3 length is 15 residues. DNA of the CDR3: TGTGCCAGCAGCCACCCGGGACTAGCTACCCACGAGCAGTACTTC. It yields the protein CASSHPGLATHEQYF.

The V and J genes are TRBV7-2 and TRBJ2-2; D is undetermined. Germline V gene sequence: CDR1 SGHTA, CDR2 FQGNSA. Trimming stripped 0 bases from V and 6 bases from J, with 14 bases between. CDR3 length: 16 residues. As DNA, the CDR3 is TGTGCCAGCAGCTTAGCGGTCTCGGGTGCAGCCGGGGAGCTGTTTTTT. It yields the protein CASSLAVSGAAGELFF.

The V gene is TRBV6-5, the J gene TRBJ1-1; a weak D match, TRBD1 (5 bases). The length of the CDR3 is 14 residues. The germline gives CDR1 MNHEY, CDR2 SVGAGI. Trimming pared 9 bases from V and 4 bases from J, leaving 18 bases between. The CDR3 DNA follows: TGTGCCAGTTCCTCAACAGGTCGGGTCACTGAAGCTTTCTTT. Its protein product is CASSSTGRVTEAFF.

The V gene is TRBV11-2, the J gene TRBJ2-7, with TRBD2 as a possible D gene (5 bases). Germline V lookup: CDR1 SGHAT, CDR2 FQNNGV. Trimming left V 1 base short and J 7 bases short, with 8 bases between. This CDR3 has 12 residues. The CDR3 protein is CASSLVTGEQYF. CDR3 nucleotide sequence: TGTGCCAGCAGCTTAGTCACGGGGGAGCAGTACTTC.

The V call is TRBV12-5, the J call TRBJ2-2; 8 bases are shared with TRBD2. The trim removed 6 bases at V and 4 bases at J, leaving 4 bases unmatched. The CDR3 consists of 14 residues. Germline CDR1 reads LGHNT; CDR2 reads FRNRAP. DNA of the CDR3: TGTGCTAGTGGGACTAGCGTTATCACCGGGGAGCTGTTTTTT. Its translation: CASGTSVITGELFF.

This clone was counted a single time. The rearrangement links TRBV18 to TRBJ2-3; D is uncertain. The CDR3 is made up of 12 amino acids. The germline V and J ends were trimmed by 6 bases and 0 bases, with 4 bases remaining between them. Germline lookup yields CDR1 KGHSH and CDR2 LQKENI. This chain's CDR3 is CASSPSTDTQYF. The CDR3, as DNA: TGTGCCAGCTCCCCTAGCACAGATACGCAGTATTTT.

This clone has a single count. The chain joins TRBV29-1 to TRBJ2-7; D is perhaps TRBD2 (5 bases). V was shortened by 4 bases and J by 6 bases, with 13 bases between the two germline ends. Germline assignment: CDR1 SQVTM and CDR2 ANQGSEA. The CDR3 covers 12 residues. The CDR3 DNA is TGCAGCGTTGTAAGCGGAAACGGCGAGCAGTACTTC. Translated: CSVVSGNGEQYF.

The CDR3 loop reads CASGRDWGYNEQFF. CDR3 DNA: TGCGCCAGCGGCCGGGACTGGGGCTACAATGAGCAGTTCTTC. The chain links TRBV5-1 to TRBJ2-1, with TRBD2 as a possible D gene (6 bases). This CDR3 region has 14 residues. V was trimmed by 7 bases and J by 3 bases, leaving 14 bases between them. Germline-derived CDR1 and CDR2 are SGHRS and YFSETQ.

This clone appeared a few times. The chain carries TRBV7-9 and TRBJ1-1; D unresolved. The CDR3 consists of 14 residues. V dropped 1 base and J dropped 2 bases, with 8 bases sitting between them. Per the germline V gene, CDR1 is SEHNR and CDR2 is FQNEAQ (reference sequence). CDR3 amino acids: CASSLELSNTEAFF. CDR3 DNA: TGTGCCAGCAGCTTAGAACTGTCAAACACTGAAGCTTTCTTT.

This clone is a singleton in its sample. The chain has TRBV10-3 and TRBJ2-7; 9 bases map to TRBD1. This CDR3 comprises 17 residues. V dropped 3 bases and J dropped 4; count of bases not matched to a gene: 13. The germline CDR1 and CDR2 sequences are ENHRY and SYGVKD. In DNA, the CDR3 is TGTGCCATCAGTGAAGCGACAGGGGGTACCACCTGGTACGAGCAGTACTTC. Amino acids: CAISEATGGTTWYEQYF.

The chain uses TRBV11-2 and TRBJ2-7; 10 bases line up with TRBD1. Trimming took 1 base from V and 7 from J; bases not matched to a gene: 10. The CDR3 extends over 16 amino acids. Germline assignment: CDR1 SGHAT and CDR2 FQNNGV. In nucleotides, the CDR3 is TGTGCCAGCAGCTTAGTGGGGACAGGGGCCCTGCCGGAGCAGTACTTC. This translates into CASSLVGTGALPEQYF. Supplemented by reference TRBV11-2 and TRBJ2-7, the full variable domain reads EAGVAQSPRYKIIEKRQSVAFWCNPISGHATLYWYQQILGQGPKLLIQFQNNGVVDDSQLPKDRFSAERLKGVDSTLKIQPAKLEDSAVYLCASSLVGTGALPEQYFGPGTRLTVT.

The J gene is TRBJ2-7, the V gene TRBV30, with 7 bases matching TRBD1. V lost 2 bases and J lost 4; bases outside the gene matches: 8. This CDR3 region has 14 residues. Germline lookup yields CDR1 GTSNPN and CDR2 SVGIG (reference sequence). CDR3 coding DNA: TGTGCCTGGAGTATCGACAGGGACCCTTACGAGCAGTACTTC. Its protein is CAWSIDRDPYEQYF. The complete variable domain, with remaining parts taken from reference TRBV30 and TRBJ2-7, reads SQTIHQWPATLVQPVGSPLSLECTVEGTSNPNLYWYRQAAGRGLQLLFYSVGIGQISSEVPQNLSASRPQDRQFILSSKKLLLSDSGFYLCAWSIDRDPYEQYFGPGTRLTVT.

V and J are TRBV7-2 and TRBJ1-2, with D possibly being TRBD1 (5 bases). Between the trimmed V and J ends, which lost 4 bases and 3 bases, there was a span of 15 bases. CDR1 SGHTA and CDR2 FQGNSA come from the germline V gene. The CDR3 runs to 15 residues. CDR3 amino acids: CASSSPAKGDYGYTF. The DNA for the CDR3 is TGTGCCAGCAGCTCTCCCGCGAAAGGGGACTATGGCTACACCTTC. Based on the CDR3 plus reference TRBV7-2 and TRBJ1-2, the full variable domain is GAGVSQSPSNKVTEKGKDVELRCDPISGHTALYWYRQSLGQGLEFLIYFQGNSAPDKSGLPSDRFSAERTGGSVSTLTIQRTQQEDSAVYLCASSSPAKGDYGYTFGSGTRLTVV.

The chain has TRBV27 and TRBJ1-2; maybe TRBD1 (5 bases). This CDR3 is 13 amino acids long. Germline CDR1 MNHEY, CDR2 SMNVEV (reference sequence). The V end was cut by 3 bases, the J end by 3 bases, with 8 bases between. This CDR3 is CASSLGHHYGYTF. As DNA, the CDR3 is TGTGCCAGCAGTTTGGGGCACCACTATGGCTACACCTTC.